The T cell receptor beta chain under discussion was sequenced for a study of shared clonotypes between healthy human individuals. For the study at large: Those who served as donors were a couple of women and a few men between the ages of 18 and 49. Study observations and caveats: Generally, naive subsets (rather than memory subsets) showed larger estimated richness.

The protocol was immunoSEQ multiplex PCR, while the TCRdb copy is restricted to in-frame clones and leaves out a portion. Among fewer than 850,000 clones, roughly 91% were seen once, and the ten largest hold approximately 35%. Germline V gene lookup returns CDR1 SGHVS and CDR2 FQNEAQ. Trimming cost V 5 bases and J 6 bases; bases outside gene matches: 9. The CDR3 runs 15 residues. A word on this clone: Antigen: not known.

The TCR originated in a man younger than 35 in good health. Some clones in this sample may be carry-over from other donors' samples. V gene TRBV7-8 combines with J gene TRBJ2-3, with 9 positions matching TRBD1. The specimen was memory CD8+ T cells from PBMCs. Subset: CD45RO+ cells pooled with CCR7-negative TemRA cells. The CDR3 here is CASSGTSDRGDTQYF. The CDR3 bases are TGTGCCAGCAGCGGGACCTCGGACAGGGGTGATACGCAGTATTTT.